The 3 T cell receptor beta chains below were found in one sample sequenced in a study of T cells after yellow fever vaccination. From the 5' RACE reads, TCRdb called clonotypes with MiXCR, one entry per CDR3 protein. Of about 300,000 distinct CDR3 sequences in the sample, 7.5% to 9% were seen once. The material was CD4+ T cells sorted from PBMCs, obtained 5 days after the yellow fever booster vaccination. Source of these receptors: a man aged 18 to 35 who received the YFV17D yellow fever vaccine.

This clonotype appeared a few times. V usage is TRBV5-1 and J usage is TRBJ2-5; 9 bases line up with TRBD1. Germline V CDR1 and CDR2: SGHRS, YFSETQ. CDR3 length: 14 amino acids. With 4 bases clipped from V and 5 bases from J, the junction kept 6 bases outside the gene matches. The CDR3 here is CASSGGQGAETQYF. The CDR3 nucleotides read TGCGCCAGCAGCGGGGGACAGGGTGCGGAGACCCAGTACTTC.

This clonotype was seen at least ten times. This chain links TRBV6-5 with TRBJ2-3; TRBD1 or TRBD2 may be the D gene (5 bases each). The CDR3 is 15 residues long. Trimming took off 0 bases at V and 4 bases at J, with 11 bases between the two ends. In germline, CDR1 is MNHEY, CDR2 SVGAGI. The CDR3 coding sequence is TGTGCCAGCAGTTACTCGTGGCAGGGAGCAGATACGCAGTATTTT. Protein: CASSYSWQGADTQYF.

This chain links TRBV6-6 with TRBJ2-3; 9 bases fit TRBD2. J was trimmed by 4 bases and V by 6 bases; bases with no gene match: 8. CDR3 length: 15 amino acids. The germline gives CDR1 MNHNY, CDR2 SVGAGI (reference sequence). DNA of the CDR3: TGTGCCAGCAGATCGGCGGGGGGGCGGGCAGATACGCAGTATTTT. Translated: CASRSAGGRADTQYF.